This TCR beta chain is from a study of blood T cell repertoires in COVID-19. On the study more broadly: The United States, Italy and Spain were the sources of the acute and convalescent COVID-19 samples. T cells, B-cell-depleted T cells, or PBMCs provided the cDNA or gDNA that served as material.

With 3 bases clipped from V and 0 bases from J, the junction kept 11 bases outside the gene matches. The CDR3 has 19 residues. The germline V gene has CDR1 MDHEN and CDR2 SYDVKM. As processed by the authors: Amplifying reference gene primers gave estimates of nucleated cell counts. Profiling relied on immunoSEQ multiplex PCR, and the TCRdb table lists in-frame clones only, not all of them. The D gene and trimming were derived from the DNA, and the V and J assignments and clone size from that table. This table holds 170,000 or so clones, more than 75% found once. The clonotype originates from a man in his forties with active or convalescent COVID-19. The sample taken for sequencing was peripheral blood. V is TRBV28 and J is TRBJ1-6; 7 bases are a match to TRBD1. The CDR3 here is CASSFSHGQAGSYNSPLHF. The CDR3 nucleotides are TGTGCCAGCAGTTTTTCACATGGACAGGCGGGCTCCTATAATTCACCCCTCCACTTT.